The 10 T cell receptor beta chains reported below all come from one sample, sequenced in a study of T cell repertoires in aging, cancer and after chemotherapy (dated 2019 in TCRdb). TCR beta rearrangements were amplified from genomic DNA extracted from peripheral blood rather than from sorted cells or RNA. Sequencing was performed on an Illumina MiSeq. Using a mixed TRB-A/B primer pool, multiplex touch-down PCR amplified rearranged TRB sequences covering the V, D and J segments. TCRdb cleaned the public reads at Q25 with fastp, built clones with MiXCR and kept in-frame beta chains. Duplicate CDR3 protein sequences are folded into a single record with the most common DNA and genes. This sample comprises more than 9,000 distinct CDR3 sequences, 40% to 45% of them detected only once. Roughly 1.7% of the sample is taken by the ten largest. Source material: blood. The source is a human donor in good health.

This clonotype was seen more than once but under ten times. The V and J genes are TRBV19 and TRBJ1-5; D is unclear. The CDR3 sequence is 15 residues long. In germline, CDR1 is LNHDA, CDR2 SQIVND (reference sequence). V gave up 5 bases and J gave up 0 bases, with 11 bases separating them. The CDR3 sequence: CASSVNPYSNQPQHF. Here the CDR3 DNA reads TGTGCCAGTAGTGTAAACCCCTATAGCAATCAGCCCCAGCATTTT.

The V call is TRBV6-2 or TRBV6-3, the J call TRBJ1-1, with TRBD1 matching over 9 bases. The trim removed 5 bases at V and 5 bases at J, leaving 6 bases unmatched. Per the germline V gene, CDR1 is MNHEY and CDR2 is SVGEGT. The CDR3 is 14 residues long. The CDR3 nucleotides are TGTGCCAGCAGTCCCGGACAGGGGAAAACTGAAGCTTTCTTT. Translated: CASSPGQGKTEAFF.

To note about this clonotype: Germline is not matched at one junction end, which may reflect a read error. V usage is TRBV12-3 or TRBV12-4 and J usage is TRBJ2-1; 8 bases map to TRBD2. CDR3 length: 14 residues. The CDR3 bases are TGTGCCAGCAATTTAGGGACTAGGGGAGGTGAGCAGTTCTTC. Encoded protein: CASNLGTRGGEQFF.

CDR3 nucleotides: TGTGCCAGTAGTCTTAACAGGGCCCACACCGGGGAGCTGTTTTTT. Protein product: CASSLNRAHTGELFF. The chain joins TRBV19 to TRBJ2-2; a possible D gene is TRBD1 (6 bases). CDR3 size: 15 residues. Germline V gene lookup returns CDR1 LNHDA and CDR2 SQIVND (reference sequence). Trimming shortened V by 5 bases and J by 3 bases, and 13 bases separated the two germline ends.

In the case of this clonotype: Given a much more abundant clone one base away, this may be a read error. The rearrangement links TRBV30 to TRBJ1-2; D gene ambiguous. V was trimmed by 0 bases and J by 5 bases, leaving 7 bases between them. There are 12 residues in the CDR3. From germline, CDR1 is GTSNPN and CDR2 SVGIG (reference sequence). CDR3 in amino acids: CAWSVVAYGYTF. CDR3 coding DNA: TGTGCCTGGAGTGTAGTGGCATATGGCTACACCTTC.

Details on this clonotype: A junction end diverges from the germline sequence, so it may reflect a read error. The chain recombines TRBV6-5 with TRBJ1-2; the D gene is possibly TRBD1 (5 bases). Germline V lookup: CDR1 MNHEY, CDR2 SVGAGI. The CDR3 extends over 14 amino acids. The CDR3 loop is CASSYEGTSRGFTF. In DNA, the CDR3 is TGTGCCAGCAGTTACGAGGGGACGAGTAGGGGCTTCACCTTC.

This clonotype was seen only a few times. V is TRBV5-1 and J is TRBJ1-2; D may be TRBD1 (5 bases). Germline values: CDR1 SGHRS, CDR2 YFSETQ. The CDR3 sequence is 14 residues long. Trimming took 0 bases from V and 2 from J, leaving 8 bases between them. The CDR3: CASSLGDGNYGYTF. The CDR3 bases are TGCGCCAGCAGCTTGGGGGACGGAAACTATGGCTACACCTTC.

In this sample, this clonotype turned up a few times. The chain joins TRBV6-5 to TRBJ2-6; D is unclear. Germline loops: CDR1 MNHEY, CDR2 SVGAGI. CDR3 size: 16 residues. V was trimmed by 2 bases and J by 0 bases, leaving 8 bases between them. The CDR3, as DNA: TGTGCCAGCAGTTACGAACGGTCCTCTGGGGCCAACGTCCTGACTTTC. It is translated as CASSYERSSGANVLTF.

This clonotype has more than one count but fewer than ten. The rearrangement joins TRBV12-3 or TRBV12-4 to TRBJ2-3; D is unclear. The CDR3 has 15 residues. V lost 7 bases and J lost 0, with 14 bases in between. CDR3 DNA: TGTGCCAGCACCCCATTTGAGACTAGCACAGATACGCAGTATTTT. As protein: CASTPFETSTDTQYF.

The CDR3 region has the DNA TGTGCCAGCAGACCCACAGGGACTAACACCGGGGAGCTGTTTTTT. Translating gives CASRPTGTNTGELFF. This chain uses TRBV7-9 with TRBJ2-2; D might be TRBD1 or TRBD2, each matching 6 bases. Per germline, CDR1 SEHNR and CDR2 FQNEAQ (reference sequence). This CDR3 region has 15 residues. The V and J ends lost 6 bases and 2 bases respectively, with 13 bases between them.